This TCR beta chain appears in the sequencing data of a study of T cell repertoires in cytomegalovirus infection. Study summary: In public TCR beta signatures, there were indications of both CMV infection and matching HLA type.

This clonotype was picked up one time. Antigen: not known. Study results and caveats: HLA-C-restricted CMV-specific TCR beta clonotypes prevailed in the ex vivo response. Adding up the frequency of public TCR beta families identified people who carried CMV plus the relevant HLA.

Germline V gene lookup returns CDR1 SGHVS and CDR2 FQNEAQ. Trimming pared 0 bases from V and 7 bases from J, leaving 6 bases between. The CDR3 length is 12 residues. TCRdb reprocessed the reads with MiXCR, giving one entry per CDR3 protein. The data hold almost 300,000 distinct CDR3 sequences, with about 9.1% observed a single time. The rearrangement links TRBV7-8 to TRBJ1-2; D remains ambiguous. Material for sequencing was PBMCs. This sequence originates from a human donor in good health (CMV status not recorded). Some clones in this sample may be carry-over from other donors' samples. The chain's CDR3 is CASSLAQIGYTF. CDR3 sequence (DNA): TGTGCCAGCAGCTTAGCTCAAATTGGCTACACCTTC.